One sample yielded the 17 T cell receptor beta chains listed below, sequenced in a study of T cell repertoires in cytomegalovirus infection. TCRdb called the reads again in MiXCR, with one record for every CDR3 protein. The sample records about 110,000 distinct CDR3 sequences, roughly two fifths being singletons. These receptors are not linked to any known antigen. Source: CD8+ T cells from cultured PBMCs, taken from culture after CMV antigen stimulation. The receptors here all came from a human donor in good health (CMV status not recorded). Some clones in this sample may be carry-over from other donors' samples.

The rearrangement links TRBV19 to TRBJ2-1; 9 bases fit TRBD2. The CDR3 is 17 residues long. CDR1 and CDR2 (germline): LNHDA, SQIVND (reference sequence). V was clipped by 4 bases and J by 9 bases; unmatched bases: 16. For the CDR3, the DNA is TGTGCCAGTAGTACTCCAAGGCGGGGGGGCAGAAATGGTGAGCAGTTCTTC. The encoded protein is CASSTPRRGGRNGEQFF.

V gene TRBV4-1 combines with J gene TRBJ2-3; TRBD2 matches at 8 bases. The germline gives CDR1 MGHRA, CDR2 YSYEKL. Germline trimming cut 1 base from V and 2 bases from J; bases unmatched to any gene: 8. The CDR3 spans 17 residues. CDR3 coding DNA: TGCGCCAGCAGCCAAGCACCCGGGGGGGGATACACAGATACGCAGTATTTT. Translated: CASSQAPGGGYTDTQYF.

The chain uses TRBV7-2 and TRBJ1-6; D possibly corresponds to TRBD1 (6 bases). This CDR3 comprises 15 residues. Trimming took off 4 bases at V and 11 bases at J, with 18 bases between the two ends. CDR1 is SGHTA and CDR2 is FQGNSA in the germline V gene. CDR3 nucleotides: TGTGCCAGCAGCTGGGGGCCCACAGGGTACACACCCCTCCACTTT. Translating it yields CASSWGPTGYTPLHF.

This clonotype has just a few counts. The CDR3 loop reads CASSLGGDYEQYF. The CDR3 DNA is TGTGCCAGCAGCTTGGGAGGGGACTACGAGCAGTACTTC. J is TRBJ2-7 and V is TRBV11-2; TRBD2 agrees at 7 bases. The junction had 2 bases not matched to a gene; V was cut back by 3 bases and J by 3 bases. CDR3 length equals 13 residues. The germline V gene has CDR1 SGHAT and CDR2 FQNNGV.

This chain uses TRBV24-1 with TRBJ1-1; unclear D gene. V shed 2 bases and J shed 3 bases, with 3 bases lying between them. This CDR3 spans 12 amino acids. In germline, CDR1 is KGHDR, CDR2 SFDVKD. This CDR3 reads CATSDSDTEAFF. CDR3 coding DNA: TGTGCCACCAGTGATTCGGACACTGAAGCTTTCTTT.

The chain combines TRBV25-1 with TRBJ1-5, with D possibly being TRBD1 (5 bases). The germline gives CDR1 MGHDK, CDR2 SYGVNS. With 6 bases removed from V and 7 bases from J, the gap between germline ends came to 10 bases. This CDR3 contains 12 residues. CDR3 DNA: TGTGCCAGCAGGGAGGGGCTACAGCCCCAGCATTTT. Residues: CASREGLQPQHF.

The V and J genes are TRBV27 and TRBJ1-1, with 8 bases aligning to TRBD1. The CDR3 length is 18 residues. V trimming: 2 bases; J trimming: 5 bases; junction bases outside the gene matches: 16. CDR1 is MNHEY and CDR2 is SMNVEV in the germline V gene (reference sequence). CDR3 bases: TGTGCCAGCAGTTTAATGGTTGGCGTTCAGGGGGCGGGAACTGAAGCTTTCTTT. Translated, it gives CASSLMVGVQGAGTEAFF.

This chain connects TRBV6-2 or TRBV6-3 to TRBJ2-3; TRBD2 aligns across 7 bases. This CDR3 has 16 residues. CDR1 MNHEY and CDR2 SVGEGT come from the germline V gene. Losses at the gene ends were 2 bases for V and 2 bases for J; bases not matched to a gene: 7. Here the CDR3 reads CASSYGTGGYTDTQYF. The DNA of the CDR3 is TGTGCCAGCAGTTACGGAACGGGGGGATACACAGATACGCAGTATTTT.

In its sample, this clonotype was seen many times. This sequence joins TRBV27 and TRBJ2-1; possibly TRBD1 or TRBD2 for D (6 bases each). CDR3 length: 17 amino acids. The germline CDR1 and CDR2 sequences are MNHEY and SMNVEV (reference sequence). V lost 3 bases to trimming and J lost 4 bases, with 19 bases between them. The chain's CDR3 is CASSFGGAGLGYNEQFF. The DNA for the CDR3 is TGTGCCAGCAGTTTCGGGGGCGCAGGACTCGGATACAATGAGCAGTTCTTC.

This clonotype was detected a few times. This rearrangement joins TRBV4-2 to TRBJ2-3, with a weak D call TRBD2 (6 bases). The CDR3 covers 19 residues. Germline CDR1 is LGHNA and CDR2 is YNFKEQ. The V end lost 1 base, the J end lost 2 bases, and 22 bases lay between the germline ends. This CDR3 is CASSQAPPGVGSITDTQYF. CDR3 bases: TGTGCCAGCAGCCAAGCGCCCCCGGGAGTAGGGAGTATCACAGATACGCAGTATTTT.

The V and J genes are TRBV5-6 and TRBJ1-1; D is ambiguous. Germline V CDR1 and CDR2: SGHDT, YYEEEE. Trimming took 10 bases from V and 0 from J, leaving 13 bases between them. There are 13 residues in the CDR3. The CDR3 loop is CAFSRGMNTEAFF. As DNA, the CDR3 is TGTGCCTTCTCACGGGGAATGAACACTGAAGCTTTCTTT.

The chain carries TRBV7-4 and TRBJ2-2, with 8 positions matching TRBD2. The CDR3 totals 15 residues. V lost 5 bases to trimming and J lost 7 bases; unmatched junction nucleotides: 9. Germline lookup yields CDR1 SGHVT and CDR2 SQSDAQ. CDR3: CASSPGGRNHGELFF. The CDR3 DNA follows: TGTGCCAGCAGCCCGGGGGGGCGAAATCACGGGGAGCTGTTTTTT.

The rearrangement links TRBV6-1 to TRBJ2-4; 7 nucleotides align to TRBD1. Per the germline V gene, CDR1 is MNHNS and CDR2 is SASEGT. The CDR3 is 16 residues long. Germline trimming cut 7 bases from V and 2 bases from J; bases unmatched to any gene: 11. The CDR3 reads CASIPTGILSKNIQYF. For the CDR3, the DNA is TGTGCCAGCATTCCGACAGGGATCCTCTCCAAAAACATTCAGTACTTC.

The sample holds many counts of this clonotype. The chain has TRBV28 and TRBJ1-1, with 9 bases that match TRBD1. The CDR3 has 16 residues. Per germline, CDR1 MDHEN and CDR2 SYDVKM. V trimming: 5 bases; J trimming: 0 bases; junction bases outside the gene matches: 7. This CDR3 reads CASSTAGTGLNTEAFF. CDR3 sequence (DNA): TGTGCCAGCAGTACCGCCGGGACAGGGTTGAACACTGAAGCTTTCTTT.

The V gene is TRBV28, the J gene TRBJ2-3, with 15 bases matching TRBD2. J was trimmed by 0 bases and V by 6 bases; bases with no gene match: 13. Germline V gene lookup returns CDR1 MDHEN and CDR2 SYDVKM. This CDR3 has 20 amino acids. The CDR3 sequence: CASSSTLGTSGGPSTDTQYF. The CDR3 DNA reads TGTGCCAGCAGCTCAACGTTAGGGACTAGCGGGGGGCCGAGCACAGATACGCAGTATTTT.

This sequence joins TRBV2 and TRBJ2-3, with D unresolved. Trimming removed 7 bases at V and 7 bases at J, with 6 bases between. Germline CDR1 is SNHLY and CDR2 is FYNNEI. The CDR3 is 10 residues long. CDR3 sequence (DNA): TGTGCCAGCATGGGAAATACGCAGTATTTT. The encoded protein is CASMGNTQYF.

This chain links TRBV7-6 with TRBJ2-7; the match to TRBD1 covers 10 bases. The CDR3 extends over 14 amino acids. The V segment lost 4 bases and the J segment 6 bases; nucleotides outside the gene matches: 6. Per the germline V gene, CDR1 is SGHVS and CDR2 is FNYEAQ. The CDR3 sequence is CASSSGTGAFEQYF. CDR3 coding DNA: TGTGCCAGCAGCTCGGGGACAGGGGCTTTCGAGCAGTACTTC. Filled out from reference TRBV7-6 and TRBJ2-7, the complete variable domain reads GAGVSQSPRYKVTKRGQDVALRCDPISGHVSLYWYRQALGQGPEFLTYFNYEAQQDKSGLPNDRFSAERPEGSISTLTIQRTEQRDSAMYRCASSSGTGAFEQYFGPGTRLTVT.